The 17 T cell receptor beta chains listed next were all sequenced from one sample in a study of T cell changes during pregnancy in multiple sclerosis. Clones were read by immunoSEQ multiplex PCR, and TCRdb kept only the in-frame ones, dropping some. The table shows approximately 100,000 clones, with around 93% occurring only once. Here the sequenced sample was peripheral blood, taken before pregnancy. Receptor source: a female donor with multiple sclerosis, enrolled in a pregnancy study.

This chain joins TRBV11-2 and TRBJ2-7; TRBD2 matches at 8 bases. Looked up from germline, CDR1 is SGHAT and CDR2 is FQNNGV. The V segment lost 11 bases and the J segment 4 bases; nucleotides outside the gene matches: 7. This CDR3 comprises 12 residues. The CDR3 DNA sequence: TGTGCCGCGGGAGGTATACTATACGAGCAGTACTTC. This encodes CAAGGILYEQYF.

The rearrangement uses TRBV5-4 and TRBJ2-1, with no clear D. CDR3 size: 15 residues. V gave up 2 bases and J gave up 0 bases, with 9 bases separating them. In germline, CDR1 is SGHNT, CDR2 YYREEE (reference sequence). As DNA, the CDR3 is TGTGCCAGCAGCTTTAGGCGGAACTCCTACAATGAGCAGTTCTTC. Residues: CASSFRRNSYNEQFF.

The chain carries TRBV5-1 and TRBJ2-1; D may be TRBD2 (11 bases). This CDR3 is 21 amino acids long. Germline-derived CDR1 and CDR2 are SGHRS and YFSETQ. V dropped 4 bases and J dropped 4 bases, with 33 bases sitting between them. The CDR3 loop reads CASSGTGDLTSGRDEYNEQFF. In DNA, the CDR3 is TGCGCCAGCAGCGGGACAGGGGACCTTACTAGCGGGAGAGATGAGTACAATGAGCAGTTCTTC.

The chain combines TRBV27 with TRBJ2-1, with D unresolved. This CDR3 is built from 14 residues. Germline values: CDR1 MNHEY, CDR2 SMNVEV (reference sequence). V was pared by 0 bases and J by 6 bases, with 9 bases between. The CDR3 DNA reads TGTGCCAGCAGTTTATCGATAGTTTTCAATGAGCAGTTCTTC. This codes for CASSLSIVFNEQFF.

CDR3 in amino acids: CASSYGSTGNTEAFF. In DNA form, the CDR3 reads TGTGCCAGCAGTTACGGGTCGACGGGAAACACTGAAGCTTTCTTT. J is TRBJ1-1 and V is TRBV6-5; no reliable D call. This CDR3 is 15 amino acids long. With 2 bases removed from V and 2 bases from J, the gap between germline ends came to 12 bases. The germline gives CDR1 MNHEY, CDR2 SVGAGI.

The chain couples TRBV7-9 to TRBJ2-7, with TRBD2 identical over 8 bases. This CDR3 region has 13 residues. CDR1 is SEHNR, CDR2 FQNEAQ, per germline (reference sequence). V was pared by 4 bases and J by 5 bases, with 4 bases of the junction left unmatched. The CDR3 region is CASSYGGAHEQYF. The CDR3 coding sequence is TGTGCCAGCAGCTACGGGGGGGCTCACGAGCAGTACTTC.

V is TRBV5-1 and J is TRBJ1-5, with D tentatively TRBD1 (6 bases). This CDR3 has 15 residues. V lost 0 bases, J lost 3 bases, and 10 bases lay in between. Germline V gene data show CDR1 as SGHRS and CDR2 as YFSETQ. Here the CDR3 reads CASSLDGQPNQPQHF. The CDR3 nucleotides read TGCGCCAGCAGCTTGGACGGACAGCCCAATCAGCCCCAGCATTTT. Full variable domain (missing parts from reference TRBV5-1 and TRBJ1-5): KAGVTQTPRYLIKTRGQQVTLSCSPISGHRSVSWYQQTPGQGLQFLFEYFSETQRNKGNFPGRFSGRQFSNSRSEMNVSTLELGDSALYLCASSLDGQPNQPQHFGDGTRLSIL.

The V gene is TRBV7-2, the J gene TRBJ2-1, with TRBD2 as a possible D gene (5 bases). The CDR3 spans 14 residues. V was clipped by 1 base and J by 5 bases, with 9 bases between them. Per the germline V gene, CDR1 is SGHTA and CDR2 is FQGNSA. Here the CDR3 reads CASSLGGSDNEQFF. Written as DNA, the CDR3 is TGTGCCAGCAGCTTAGGCGGGTCGGACAATGAGCAGTTCTTC.

This chain connects TRBV13 to TRBJ1-1, with D uncertain. This CDR3 is built from 15 residues. V dropped 1 base and J dropped 1 base, with 10 bases sitting between them. The germline V gene has CDR1 PRHDT and CDR2 FYEKMQ (reference sequence). The CDR3 loop is CASSLEAGANTEAFF. CDR3 sequence (DNA): TGTGCCAGCAGCTTAGAAGCGGGCGCGAACACTGAAGCTTTCTTT. Filled out from reference TRBV13 and TRBJ1-1, the complete variable domain reads AAGVIQSPRHLIKEKRETATLKCYPIPRHDTVYWYQQGPGQDPQFLISFYEKMQSDKGSIPDRFSAQQFSDYHSELNMSSLELGDSALYFCASSLEAGANTEAFFGQGTRLTVV.

The V gene is TRBV7-9, the J gene TRBJ2-3, with TRBD2 as a possible D gene (6 bases). V lost 5 bases, J lost 0 bases, and 9 bases lay in between. Germline V gives CDR1 SEHNR, CDR2 FQNEAQ (reference sequence). The CDR3 has 14 residues. The CDR3 region is CASSRGASTDTQYF. The CDR3 DNA is TGTGCCAGCAGCCGCGGGGCTAGCACAGATACGCAGTATTTT.

As regards this clone: A read error may produce the germline difference seen at one junction end. The chain has TRBV2 and TRBJ2-5; possibly TRBD2 for D (6 bases). This CDR3 comprises 13 residues. Germline CDR1 reads SNHLY; CDR2 reads FYNNEI. The CDR3 reads CASTRDIKETQYF. CDR3 nucleotide sequence: TGTGCTAGCACGCGGGATATAAAGGAGACCCAGTACTTC. The full variable domain, completed using reference TRBV2 and TRBJ2-5, is EPEVTQTPSHQVTQMGQEVILRCVPISNHLYFYWYRQILGQKVEFLVSFYNNEISEKSEIFDDQFSVERPDGSNFTLKIRSTKLEDSAMYFCASTRDIKETQYFGPGTRLLVL.

The genes are TRBV7-9 and TRBJ1-2; D is possibly TRBD1 (5 bases). Per the germline V gene, CDR1 is SEHNR and CDR2 is FQNEAQ (reference sequence). This CDR3 is 14 amino acids long. The V end was cut by 5 bases, the J end by 2 bases, with 12 bases between. This CDR3 reads CASSLLGANYGYTF. The DNA of the CDR3 is TGTGCCAGCAGCCTATTAGGGGCCAACTATGGCTACACCTTC. The full variable domain, with the rest looked up from reference TRBV7-9 and TRBJ1-2, is DTGVSQNPRHKITKRGQNVTFRCDPISEHNRLYWYRQTLGQGPEFLTYFQNEAQLEKSRLLSDRFSAERPKGSFSTLEIQRTEQGDSAMYLCASSLLGANYGYTFGSGTRLTVV.

The CDR3 nucleotides are TGTGCCAGCAGCTTAGAGGAGTTTACTAACTATGGCTACACCTTC. This codes for CASSLEEFTNYGYTF. The chain recombines TRBV11-2 with TRBJ1-2; D unclear. Deletions cut 0 bases from V and 0 bases from J, with 8 bases between. The germline gives CDR1 SGHAT, CDR2 FQNNGV. This CDR3 contains 15 residues.

V is TRBV7-9 and J is TRBJ1-1; 10 bases agree with TRBD1. Losses at the gene ends were 3 bases for V and 0 bases for J; bases not matched to a gene: 7. The CDR3 is 17 residues long. In germline, CDR1 is SEHNR, CDR2 FQNEAQ (reference sequence). CDR3 DNA: TGTGCCAGCAGCTTTGGTGGGACAGGGGTAATGAACACTGAAGCTTTCTTT. Translation: CASSFGGTGVMNTEAFF.

For this clone: The same CDR3 is also encoded by other DNA sequences in this sample. The chain joins TRBV30 to TRBJ1-2; 8 nucleotides match TRBD1. CDR3 length equals 13 residues. Germline trimming cut 0 bases from V and 4 bases from J; bases unmatched to any gene: 1. The germline CDR1 and CDR2 sequences are GTSNPN and SVGIG (reference sequence). CDR3 nucleotides: TGTGCCTGGAGTGTAGGACAGGGCTATGGCTACACCTTC. Protein sequence: CAWSVGQGYGYTF.

V is TRBV10-3 and J is TRBJ2-2; TRBD2 is a possible D gene (6 bases). Germline CDR1 ENHRY, CDR2 SYGVKD. The CDR3 consists of 17 residues. Trimming removed 8 bases from V and 0 bases from J, with 19 bases in between. CDR3 sequence reads: CAIRKRGGATNTGELFF. The DNA for the CDR3 is TGTGCCATCCGGAAGAGGGGCGGGGCCACGAACACCGGGGAGCTGTTTTTT.

The gene calls are TRBV10-1 and TRBJ2-3, with 8 bases lining up with TRBD2. Germline V gene sequence: CDR1 WNHNN, CDR2 SYGVQD (reference sequence). Losses at the gene ends were 7 bases for V and 1 base for J; bases not matched to a gene: 13. CDR3 length equals 17 residues. The CDR3 DNA sequence: TGCGCCAGCACCGGGGGGGGGCGGGAAGGCGGCACAGATACGCAGTATTTT. Its protein is CASTGGGREGGTDTQYF.